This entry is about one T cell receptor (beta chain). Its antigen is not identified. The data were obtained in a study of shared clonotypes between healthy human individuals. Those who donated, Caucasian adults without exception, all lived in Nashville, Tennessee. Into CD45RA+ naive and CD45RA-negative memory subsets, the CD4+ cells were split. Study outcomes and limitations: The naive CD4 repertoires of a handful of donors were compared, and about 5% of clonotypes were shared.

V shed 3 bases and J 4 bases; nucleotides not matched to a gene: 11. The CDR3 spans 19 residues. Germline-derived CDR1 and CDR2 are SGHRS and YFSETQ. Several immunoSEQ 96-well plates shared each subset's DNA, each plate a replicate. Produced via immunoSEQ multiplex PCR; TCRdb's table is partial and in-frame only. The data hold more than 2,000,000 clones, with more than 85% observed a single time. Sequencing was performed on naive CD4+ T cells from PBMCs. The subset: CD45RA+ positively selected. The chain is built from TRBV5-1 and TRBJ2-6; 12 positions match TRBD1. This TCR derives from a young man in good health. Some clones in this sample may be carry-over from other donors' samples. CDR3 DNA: TGCGCCAGCAGCTCCAACGGGGGACAGGGGGCTTACGGGGCCAACGTCCTGACTTTC. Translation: CASSSNGGQGAYGANVLTF.